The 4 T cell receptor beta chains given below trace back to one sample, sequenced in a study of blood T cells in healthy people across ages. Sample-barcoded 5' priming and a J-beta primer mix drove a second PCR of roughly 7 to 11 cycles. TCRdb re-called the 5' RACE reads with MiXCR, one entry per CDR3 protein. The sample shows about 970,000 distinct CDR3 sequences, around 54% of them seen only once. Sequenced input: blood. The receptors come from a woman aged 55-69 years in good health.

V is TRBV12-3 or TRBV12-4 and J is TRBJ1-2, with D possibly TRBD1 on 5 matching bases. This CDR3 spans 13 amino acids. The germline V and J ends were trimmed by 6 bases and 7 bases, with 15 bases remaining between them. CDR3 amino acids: CASSRQLPSGYTF. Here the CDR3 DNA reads TGTGCCAGCAGCAGACAGTTACCCAGTGGCTACACCTTC.

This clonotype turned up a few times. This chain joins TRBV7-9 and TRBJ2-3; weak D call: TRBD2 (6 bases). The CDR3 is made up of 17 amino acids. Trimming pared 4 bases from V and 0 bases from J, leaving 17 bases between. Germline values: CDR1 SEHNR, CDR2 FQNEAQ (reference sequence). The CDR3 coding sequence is TGTGCCAGCAGCTACTGGGCGGGGATGCGGAGCACAGATACGCAGTATTTT. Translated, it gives CASSYWAGMRSTDTQYF.

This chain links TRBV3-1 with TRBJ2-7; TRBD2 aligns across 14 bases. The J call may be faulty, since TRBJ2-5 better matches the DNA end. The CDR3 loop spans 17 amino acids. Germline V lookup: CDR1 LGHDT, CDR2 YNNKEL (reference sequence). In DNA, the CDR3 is TGTGCCAGCAGCCAAGGACTAGCGGGAGGGCTAAGGGAGACCCAGTACTTC. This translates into CASSQGLAGGLRETQYF.

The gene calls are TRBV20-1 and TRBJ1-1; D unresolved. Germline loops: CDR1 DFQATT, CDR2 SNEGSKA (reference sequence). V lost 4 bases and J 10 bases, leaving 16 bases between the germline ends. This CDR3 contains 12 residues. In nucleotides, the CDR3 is TGCAGTGCTACCTCAGACTCCCCGGCAGCTTTCTTT. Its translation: CSATSDSPAAFF.